This T cell receptor (beta chain) emerged from a study of CD4 and CD8 cells across lung adenocarcinoma regions. Localized lung adenocarcinoma, a non-small cell lung cancer, affected the donors. This clonotype occurred a few times. TCRdb reprocessed the PCR reads via MiXCR and lists one record per CDR3 protein. The table has about 25,000 distinct CDR3 sequences, 40% to 50% seen once. The source of this sequence is a male donor with lung adenocarcinoma. The CD4 and CD8 labels of this study may be unreliable. Source material: CD8+ T cells from the center of a lung tumor.

CDR3 coding DNA: TGTGCCAGCAGTGAACAGGTGAGCTCCTACAATGAGCAGTTCTTC. Translated: CASSEQVSSYNEQFF. The chain is built from TRBV6-1 and TRBJ2-1; D call uncertain. The ends were cut back, 2 bases at V and 0 bases at J, with 8 bases in the middle. The CDR3 spans 15 residues. Germline V gene sequence: CDR1 MNHNS, CDR2 SASEGT.